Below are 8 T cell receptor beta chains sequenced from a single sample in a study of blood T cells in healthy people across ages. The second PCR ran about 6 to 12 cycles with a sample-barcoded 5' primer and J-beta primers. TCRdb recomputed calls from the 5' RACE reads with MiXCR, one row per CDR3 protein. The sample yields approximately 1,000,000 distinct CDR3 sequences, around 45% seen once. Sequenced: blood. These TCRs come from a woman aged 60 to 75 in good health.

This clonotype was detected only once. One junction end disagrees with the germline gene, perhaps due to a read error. Here the CDR3 reads CACSLEAASSYEQYF. In DNA, the CDR3 is TGTGCCTGCAGCTTAGAGGCGGCGAGCTCCTACGAGCAGTACTTC. The chain joins TRBV11-2 to TRBJ2-7; the D is unclear. Per germline, CDR1 SGHAT and CDR2 FQNNGV. The CDR3 has 15 amino acids.

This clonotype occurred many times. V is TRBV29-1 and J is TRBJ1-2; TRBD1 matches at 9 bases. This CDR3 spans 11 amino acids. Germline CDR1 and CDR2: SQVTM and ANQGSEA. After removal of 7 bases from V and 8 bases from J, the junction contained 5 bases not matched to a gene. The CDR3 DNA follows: TGCAGCGCCACAGGGGGCGCCGGCTACACCTTC. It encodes CSATGGAGYTF.

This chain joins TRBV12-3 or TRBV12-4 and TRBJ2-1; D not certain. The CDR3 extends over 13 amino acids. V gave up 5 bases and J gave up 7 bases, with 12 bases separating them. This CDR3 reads CASSVLGRNEQFF. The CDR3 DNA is TGTGCCAGCAGTGTTTTAGGTCGGAATGAGCAGTTCTTC.

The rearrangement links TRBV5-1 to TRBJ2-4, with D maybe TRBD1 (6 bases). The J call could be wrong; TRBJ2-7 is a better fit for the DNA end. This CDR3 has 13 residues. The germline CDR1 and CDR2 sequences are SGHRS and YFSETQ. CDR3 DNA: TGCGCCAGCAGCAGAACAGGGATAGACGAGCAGTACTTC. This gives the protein CASSRTGIDEQYF.

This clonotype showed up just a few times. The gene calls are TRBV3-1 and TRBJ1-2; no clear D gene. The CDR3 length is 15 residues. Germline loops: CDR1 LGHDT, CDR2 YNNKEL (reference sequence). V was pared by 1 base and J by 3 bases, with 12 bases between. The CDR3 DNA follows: TGTGCCAGCAGCCAAGTCGGGCGGAGAGACTATGGCTACACCTTC. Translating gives CASSQVGRRDYGYTF.

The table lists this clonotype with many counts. CDR3 coding DNA: TGTGCCAGCAGTCAGACAGGGTACGGTGGCTACACCTTC. Translation: CASSQTGYGGYTF. The gene calls are TRBV12-3 or TRBV12-4 and TRBJ1-2, with 7 nucleotides matching TRBD1. The J segment lost 7 bases and the V segment lost 5 bases, leaving 7 bases of the junction unmatched. There are 13 residues in the CDR3.

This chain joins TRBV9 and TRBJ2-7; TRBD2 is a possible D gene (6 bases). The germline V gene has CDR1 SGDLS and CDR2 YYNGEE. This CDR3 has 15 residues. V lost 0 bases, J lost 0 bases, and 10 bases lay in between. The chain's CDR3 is CASSVAAGNSYEQYF. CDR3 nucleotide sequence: TGTGCCAGCAGCGTAGCGGCGGGAAACTCCTACGAGCAGTACTTC.

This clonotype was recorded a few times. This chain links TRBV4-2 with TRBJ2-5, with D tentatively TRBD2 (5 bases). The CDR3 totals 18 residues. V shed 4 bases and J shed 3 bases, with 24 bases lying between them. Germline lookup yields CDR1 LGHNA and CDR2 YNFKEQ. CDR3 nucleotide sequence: TGTGCCAGCAGCCTACGAACTAGAATAGAGGACCCTAAAGAGACCCAGTACTTC. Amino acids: CASSLRTRIEDPKETQYF.